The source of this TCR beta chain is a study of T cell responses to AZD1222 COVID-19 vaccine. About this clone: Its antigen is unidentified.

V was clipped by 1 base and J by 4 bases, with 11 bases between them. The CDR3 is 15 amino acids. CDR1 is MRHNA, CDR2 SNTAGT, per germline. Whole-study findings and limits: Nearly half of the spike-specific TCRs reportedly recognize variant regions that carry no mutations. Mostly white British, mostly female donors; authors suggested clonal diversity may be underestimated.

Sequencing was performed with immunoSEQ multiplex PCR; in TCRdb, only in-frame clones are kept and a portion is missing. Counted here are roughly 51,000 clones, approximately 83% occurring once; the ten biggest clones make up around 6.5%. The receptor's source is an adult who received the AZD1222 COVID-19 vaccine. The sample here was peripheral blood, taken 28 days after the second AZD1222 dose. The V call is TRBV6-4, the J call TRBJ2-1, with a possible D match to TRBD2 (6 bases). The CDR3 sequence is CASSDFGGRYNEQFF. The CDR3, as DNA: TGTGCCAGCAGTGACTTTGGGGGGAGATACAATGAGCAGTTCTTC.